This T cell receptor (beta chain) was retrieved from a study of blood T cells in healthy people across ages. A second about 7 to 11 cycle PCR used barcoded and J-beta primers. TCRdb itself ran the 5' RACE reads through MiXCR, one entry per CDR3 protein. The data show about 1,500,000 distinct CDR3 sequences, approximately 28% seen once. Sample: blood. The sequence derives from a woman younger than 45 in good health.

CDR3 residues: CASSTDRYGYTF. In DNA form, the CDR3 reads TGTGCCAGCAGTACAGACAGATATGGCTACACCTTC. J is TRBJ1-2 and V is TRBV5-4; TRBD1 is a possible D gene (5 bases). In germline, CDR1 is SGHNT, CDR2 YYREEE (reference sequence). This CDR3 has 12 residues. Trimming shortened V by 5 bases and J by 5 bases, and 10 bases separated the two germline ends.